This T cell receptor beta chain is drawn from a study of blood T cell repertoires in COVID-19 (dated by TCRdb to 2019 to 2021). About the investigation overall: Samples from collaborators originated in the United States, Italy and Spain and spanned both the acute and convalescent phases of COVID-19. The prospective study material was composed of cDNA or gDNA derived from T cells, B-cell-depleted T cells, or PBMCs. Deeply sampled blood TCRbeta repertoires from subjects exposed to, actively infected with, or recovered from COVID-19 were included in the dataset. The repertoires were made available in a free public database intended to serve as a resource for research on the immune response to SARS-CoV-2. Samples were obtained from the ongoing ImmuneRACE study (first 160 participants) and from over 1,000 subjects provided by 6 global collaborators. The sample metadata nearly always contained a de-identified subject ID, COVID-19 status, age in years and sex. Where available, HLA class I and class II types were taken from metadata supplied by the sample provider and were not determined by assay-based typing. The paper as a whole reports these results and caveats: How much clinical and demographic metadata was included differed by source and by participant, and the metadata was provided uncurated.

In the prospective study, participants were about 18 to 100 years old, resided in 20 to 30 geographic areas of the United States, and were enrolled through a virtual design. Cohort assignment in the prospective study relied on participant-reported clinical history from a screening survey and a study questionnaire. Each participant in the prospective study had whole blood, serum and a nasopharyngeal or oropharyngeal swab collected by mobile phlebotomists. Over a 2-month period, participants in the prospective study had the option of providing additional blood draws and questionnaires. Before DNA extraction, prospective study blood samples were shipped either frozen or at room temperature. The count of this clone is one. Which antigen it targets is not known. Nothing much larger sits one base from this clone, and base qualities are not available. The immunoSEQ Assay, a bias-controlled multiplex PCR, was used to amplify TCRbeta CDR3 regions from genomic DNA. As for the original processing: Nucleated cell counts per sample were estimated from amplification of reference gene primers within the assay. To quantify the absolute abundance of each unique TCRbeta CDR3 rearrangement, sequence reads were collapsed and filtered. For each sample, productive Simpson clonality was calculated by taking the square root of Simpson's diversity index across productive rearrangements. TCRdb re-hosts the immuneACCESS table, in-frame sequences only. Its copies lack some clones; in the studies checked, an unresolved V gene accounts for under half of them, and the cause for the rest is not known. V and J calls and clone size are copied from that table; D and trimming were computed from the DNA. The sample table holds 250,000 or so clones, of which 75% to 90% were seen once. Clones ranked in the top ten supply approximately 4% of the sample.

The germline V gene (reference sequence) supplies CDR1 LGHDT and CDR2 YNNKEL. The CDR3 spans 15 residues, from the cysteine through the phenylalanine. Only CDR3 DNA remains: 45 bases, in frame from the first base. V loses 4 bases, J loses 6 bases, and the germline ends lie 18 bases apart. Sequencing was performed on PBMCs or T cells enriched from blood (not recorded which). The rearranged chain carries TRBV3-1 (or the pseudogene TRBV3-2) and TRBJ1-1; the D gene lacks a confident call. This clonotype originated in a woman between 25 and 40 years old with acute COVID-19. The nucleotide sequence reads as follows: TGTGCCAGCAGCCCCCTTGAGGGAGGTGGGCCTGAAGCTTTCTTT. The resulting protein is CASSPLEGGGPEAFF.